This record covers a single T cell receptor (beta chain). These data are taken from a study of blood T cell repertoires in COVID-19. Study at large: Sources were T cells, B-cell-depleted T cells, or PBMCs; the material itself was cDNA or gDNA.

Authors' data handling: The assay estimated nucleated cells by amplifying reference gene primers. This table comes from immunoSEQ multiplex PCR, and its TCRdb copy is limited to in-frame clones, with some not included. V and J calls and clone size are copied from that table; D and trimming were computed from the DNA. The sample consists of 70,000 to 90,000 clones, approximately 84% of them appearing once. The CDR3 is 16 amino acids. Trimming took 0 bases from V and 3 from J, leaving 15 bases between them. CDR1 is SGHDT and CDR2 is YYEEEE in the germline V gene. Sequenced material: peripheral blood. J is TRBJ1-1 and V is TRBV5-6; D is possibly TRBD1 (5 bases). The origin of this receptor is a human donor in a cohort sampled during active COVID-19. The CDR3 spells CASSLDRLTGYTEAFF. Here the CDR3 DNA reads TGTGCCAGCAGCTTGGATCGTCTAACAGGATACACTGAAGCTTTCTTT.